A single sample is the source of the 8 T cell receptor beta chains below, sequenced in a study of cytomegalovirus exposure and HLA in healthy donors. The PCR ran on 60 Vbeta and 13 Jbeta primers. The protocol was immunoSEQ multiplex PCR, while the TCRdb copy is restricted to in-frame clones and leaves out a portion. The sample lists about 110,000 clones; over 60% were seen once. Material: PBMCs. All receptors come from a female donor in good health and CMV-seropositive.

The chain links TRBV27 to TRBJ1-1; TRBD1 aligns across 9 bases. This CDR3 is built from 16 residues. Trimming removed 6 bases from V and 1 base from J; junction bases left unmatched: 9. Germline V CDR1 and CDR2: MNHEY, SMNVEV (reference sequence). This CDR3 reads CASSVRTGGGNTEAFF. The CDR3 coding sequence is TGTGCCAGCAGCGTCCGAACAGGGGGCGGGAACACTGAAGCTTTCTTT.

V gene TRBV6-5 combines with J gene TRBJ2-2, with TRBD1 as a possible D gene (5 bases). The V end lost 6 bases, the J end lost 6 bases, and 14 bases lay between the germline ends. Germline loops: CDR1 MNHEY, CDR2 SVGAGI. The CDR3 runs 14 residues. The CDR3 nucleotides are TGTGCCAGCAGACTTAATCAGGGTTCCGGGGAGCTGTTTTTT. Amino acid sequence: CASRLNQGSGELFF.

This clone appeared a few times. Other DNA sequences of this sample code for an identical CDR3. V is TRBV5-4 and J is TRBJ2-3, with 8 bases identical to TRBD2. Germline V gene lookup returns CDR1 SGHNT and CDR2 YYREEE (reference sequence). The V and J ends lost 4 bases and 1 base, in that order; junction bases with no gene match: 5. CDR3 size: 15 residues. Here the CDR3 DNA reads TGTGCCAGCAGCCCCGACGGGGGGGGCACAGATACGCAGTATTTT. Protein product: CASSPDGGGTDTQYF.

The sample holds a few counts of this clone. The V and J genes are TRBV5-8 and TRBJ2-5; possible D gene TRBD1, 5 bases. This CDR3 region has 16 residues. Per germline, CDR1 SGHTS and CDR2 YDEGEE. V gave up 0 bases and J gave up 0 bases, with 12 bases separating them. CDR3 sequence reads: CASSLGDSGYQETQYF. In DNA, the CDR3 is TGTGCCAGCAGCTTGGGTGACTCAGGGTACCAAGAGACCCAGTACTTC.

This sequence joins TRBV4-3 and TRBJ2-7, with TRBD2 matching 9 bases. Losses at the gene ends were 0 bases for V and 0 bases for J; bases not matched to a gene: 9. The length of the CDR3 is 18 residues. CDR1 is LGHNA and CDR2 is YSLEER in the germline V gene. The CDR3 region has the DNA TGCGCCAGCAGCCAAGAGGAGGTGGCTAGCGGGGTCTCCTACGAGCAGTACTTC. This codes for CASSQEEVASGVSYEQYF.

The chain links TRBV7-2 to TRBJ2-5; 7 bases line up with TRBD2. CDR1 is SGHTA and CDR2 is FQGNSA in the germline V gene. J lost 5 bases, V lost 2 bases, and 11 bases had no gene match. This CDR3 contains 16 residues. In DNA, the CDR3 is TGTGCCAGCAGCTTATCTGGGGGAGCGGGGTCGGAGACCCAGTACTTC. Translating it yields CASSLSGGAGSETQYF.

V usage is TRBV7-2 and J usage is TRBJ2-2; D may be TRBD1 (5 bases). CDR1 SGHTA and CDR2 FQGNSA come from the germline V gene. The CDR3 spans 16 residues. V shed 2 bases and J shed 0 bases, with 10 bases lying between them. This CDR3 is CASSLSGASNTGELFF. CDR3 in DNA: TGTGCCAGCAGCTTATCTGGGGCGTCGAACACCGGGGAGCTGTTTTTT.

This clone qualifies as medium-sized (0.01 to 0.1%). The chain uses TRBV6-1 and TRBJ2-6; D call uncertain. The germline V gene has CDR1 MNHNS and CDR2 SASEGT. The CDR3 runs 15 residues. Trimming took off 2 bases at V and 0 bases at J, with 5 bases between the two ends. CDR3 sequence reads: CASSEQNSGANVLTF. The CDR3 DNA sequence: TGTGCCAGCAGTGAACAGAACTCTGGGGCCAACGTCCTGACTTTC.